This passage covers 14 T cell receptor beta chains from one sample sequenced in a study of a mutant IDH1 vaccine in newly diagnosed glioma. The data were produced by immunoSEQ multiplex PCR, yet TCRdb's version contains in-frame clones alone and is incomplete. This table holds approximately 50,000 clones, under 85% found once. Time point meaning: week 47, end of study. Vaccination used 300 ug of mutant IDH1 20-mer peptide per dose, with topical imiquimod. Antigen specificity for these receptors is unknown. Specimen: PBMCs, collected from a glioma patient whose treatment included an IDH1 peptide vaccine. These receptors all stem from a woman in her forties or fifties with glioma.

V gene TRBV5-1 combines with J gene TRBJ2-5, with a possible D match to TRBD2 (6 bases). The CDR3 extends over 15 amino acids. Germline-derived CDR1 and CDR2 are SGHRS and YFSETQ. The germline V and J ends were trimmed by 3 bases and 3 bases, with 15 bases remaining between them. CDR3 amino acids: CASSWRGAREETQYF. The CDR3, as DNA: TGCGCCAGCAGCTGGAGGGGAGCCAGGGAAGAGACCCAGTACTTC.

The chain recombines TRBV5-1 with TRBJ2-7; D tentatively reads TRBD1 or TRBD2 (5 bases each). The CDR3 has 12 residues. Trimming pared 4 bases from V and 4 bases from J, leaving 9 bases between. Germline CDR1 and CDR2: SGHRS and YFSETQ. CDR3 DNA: TGCGCCAGCAGCCCGAGGGGTTACGAGCAGTACTTC. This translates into CASSPRGYEQYF. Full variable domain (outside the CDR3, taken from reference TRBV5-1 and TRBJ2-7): KAGVTQTPRYLIKTRGQQVTLSCSPISGHRSVSWYQQTPGQGLQFLFEYFSETQRNKGNFPGRFSGRQFSNSRSEMNVSTLELGDSALYLCASSPRGYEQYFGPGTRLTVT.

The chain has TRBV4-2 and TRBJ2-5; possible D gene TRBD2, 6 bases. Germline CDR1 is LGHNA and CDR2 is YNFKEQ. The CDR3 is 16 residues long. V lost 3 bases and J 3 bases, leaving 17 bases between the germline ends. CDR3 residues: CASSHGSGLYEETQYF. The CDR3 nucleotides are TGTGCCAGCAGCCACGGCTCGGGACTCTATGAAGAGACCCAGTACTTC.

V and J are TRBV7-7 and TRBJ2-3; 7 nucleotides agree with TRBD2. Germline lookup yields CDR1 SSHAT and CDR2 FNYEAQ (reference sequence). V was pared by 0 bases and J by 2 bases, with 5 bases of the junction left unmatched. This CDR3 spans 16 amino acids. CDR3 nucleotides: TGTGCCAGCAGCTTAGCGCCCGGGACTATCACAGATACGCAGTATTTT. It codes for CASSLAPGTITDTQYF. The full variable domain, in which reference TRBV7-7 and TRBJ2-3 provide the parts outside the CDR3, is GAGVSQSPRYKVTKRGQDVTLRCDPISSHATLYWYQQALGQGPEFLTYFNYEAQPDKSGLPSDRFSAERPEGSISTLTIQRTEQRDSAMYRCASSLAPGTITDTQYFGPGTRLTVL.

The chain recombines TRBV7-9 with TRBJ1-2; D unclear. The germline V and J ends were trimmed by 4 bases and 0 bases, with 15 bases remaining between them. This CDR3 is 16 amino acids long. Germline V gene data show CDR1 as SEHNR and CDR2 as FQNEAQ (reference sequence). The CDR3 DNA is TGTGCCAGCAGCTCGGGTCTCTCCTTCGCTAACTATGGCTACACCTTC. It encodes CASSSGLSFANYGYTF.

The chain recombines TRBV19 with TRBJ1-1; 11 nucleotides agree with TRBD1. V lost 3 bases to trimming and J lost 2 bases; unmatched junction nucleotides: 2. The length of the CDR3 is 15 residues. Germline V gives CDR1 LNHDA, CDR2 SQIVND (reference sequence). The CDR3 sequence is CASSIGTGGNTEAFF. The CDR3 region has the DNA TGTGCCAGTAGTATCGGGACAGGGGGTAACACTGAAGCTTTCTTT. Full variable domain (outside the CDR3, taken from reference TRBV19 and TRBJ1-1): DGGITQSPKYLFRKEGQNVTLSCEQNLNHDAMYWYRQDPGQGLRLIYYSQIVNDFQKGDIAEGYSVSREKKESFPLTVTSAQKNPTAFYLCASSIGTGGNTEAFFGQGTRLTVV.

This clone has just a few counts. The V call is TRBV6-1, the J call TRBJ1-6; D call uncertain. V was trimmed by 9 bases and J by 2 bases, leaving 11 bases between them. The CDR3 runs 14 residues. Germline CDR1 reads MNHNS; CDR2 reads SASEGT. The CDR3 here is CASVAGPYNSPLHF. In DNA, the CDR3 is TGTGCCAGTGTTGCGGGCCCCTATAATTCACCCCTCCACTTT.

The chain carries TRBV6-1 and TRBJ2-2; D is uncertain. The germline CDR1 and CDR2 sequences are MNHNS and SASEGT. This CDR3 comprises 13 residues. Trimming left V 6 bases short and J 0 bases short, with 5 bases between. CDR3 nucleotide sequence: TGTGCCAGCAGCAGGACGAACACCGGGGAGCTGTTTTTT. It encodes CASSRTNTGELFF.

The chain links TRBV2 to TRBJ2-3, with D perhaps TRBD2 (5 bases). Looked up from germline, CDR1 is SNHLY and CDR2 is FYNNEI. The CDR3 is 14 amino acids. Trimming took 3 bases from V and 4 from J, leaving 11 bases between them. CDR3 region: CASSELLASDTQYF. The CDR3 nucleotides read TGTGCCAGCAGTGAGTTGCTAGCTTCAGATACGCAGTATTTT.

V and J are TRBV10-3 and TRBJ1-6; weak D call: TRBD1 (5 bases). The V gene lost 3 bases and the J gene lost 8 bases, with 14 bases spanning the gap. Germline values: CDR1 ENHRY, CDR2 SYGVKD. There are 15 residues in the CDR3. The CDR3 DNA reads TGTGCCATCAGTGAAGGTGGGGGGACGGATTCACCCCTCCACTTT. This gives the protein CAISEGGGTDSPLHF.

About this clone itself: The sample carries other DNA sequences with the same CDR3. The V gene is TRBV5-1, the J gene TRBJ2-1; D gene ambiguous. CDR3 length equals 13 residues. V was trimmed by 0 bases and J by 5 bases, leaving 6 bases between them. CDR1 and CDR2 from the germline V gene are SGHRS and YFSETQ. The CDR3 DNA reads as TGCGCCAGCAGCTTGGATAGAGACAATGAGCAGTTCTTC. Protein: CASSLDRDNEQFF.

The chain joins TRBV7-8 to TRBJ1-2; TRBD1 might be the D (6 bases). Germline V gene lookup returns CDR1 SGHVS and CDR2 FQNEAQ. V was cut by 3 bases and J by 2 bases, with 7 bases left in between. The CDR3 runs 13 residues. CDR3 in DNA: TGTGCCAGCAGCTTCGGACAGAACTATGGCTACACCTTC. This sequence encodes CASSFGQNYGYTF. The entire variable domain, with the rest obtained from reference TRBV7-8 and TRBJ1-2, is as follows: GAGVSQSPRYKVAKRGQDVALRCDPISGHVSLFWYQQALGQGPEFLTYFQNEAQLDKSGLPSDRFFAERPEGSVSTLKIQRTQQEDSAVYLCASSFGQNYGYTFGSGTRLTVV.

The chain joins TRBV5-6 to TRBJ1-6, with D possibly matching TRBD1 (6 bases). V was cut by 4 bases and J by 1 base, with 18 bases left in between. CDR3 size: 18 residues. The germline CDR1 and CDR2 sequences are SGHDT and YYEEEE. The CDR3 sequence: CASSPPGGPRSYNSPLHF. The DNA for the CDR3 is TGTGCCAGCAGCCCGCCGGGGGGGCCGCGATCCTATAATTCACCCCTCCACTTT.

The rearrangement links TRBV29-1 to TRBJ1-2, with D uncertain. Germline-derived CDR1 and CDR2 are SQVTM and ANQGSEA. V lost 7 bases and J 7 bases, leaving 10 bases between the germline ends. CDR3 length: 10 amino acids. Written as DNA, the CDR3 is TGCAGCGAAGGAGGACCTGGCTACACCTTC. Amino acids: CSEGGPGYTF.